The sequence of this T cell receptor beta chain was determined in a study of neurological immune-mediated disorders. Synthesis of cDNA was performed by 5'RACE using 10-nucleotide random UMIs. TCRdb recomputed calls from the 5' RACE reads with MiXCR, one row per CDR3 protein. The data contain some 55,000 distinct CDR3 sequences, roughly 8.3% of them singletons. CDR1 DFQATT and CDR2 SNEGSKA come from the germline V gene (reference sequence). The CDR3 consists of 16 residues. J gave up 1 base and V 0 bases, and 4 bases lay outside the gene matches. This clonotype has at least ten counts. Regarding time point: longitudinal time-point 3. PBMCs stored at -80 C, numbering 2 million, were the origin of the unsorted libraries.

The chain uses TRBV20-1 and TRBJ1-4; TRBD1 matches at 8 bases. The receptor's source is a middle-aged woman in good health. The sequenced sample was PBMCs. The CDR3 reads CSARDRDRITNEKLFF. The CDR3 nucleotides read TGCAGTGCTAGAGACCGGGACAGGATAACTAATGAAAAACTGTTTTTT.